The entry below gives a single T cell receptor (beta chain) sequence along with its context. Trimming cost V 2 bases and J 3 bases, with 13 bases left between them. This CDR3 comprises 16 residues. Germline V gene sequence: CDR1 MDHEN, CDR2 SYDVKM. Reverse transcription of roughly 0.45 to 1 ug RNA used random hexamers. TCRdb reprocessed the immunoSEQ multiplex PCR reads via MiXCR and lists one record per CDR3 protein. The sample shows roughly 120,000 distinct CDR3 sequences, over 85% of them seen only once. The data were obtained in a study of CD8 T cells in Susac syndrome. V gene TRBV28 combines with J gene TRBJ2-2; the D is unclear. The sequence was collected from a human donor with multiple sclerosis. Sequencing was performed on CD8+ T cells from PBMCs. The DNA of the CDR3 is TGTGCCAGCAGTTTAGGGTGGCCCATCTACACCGGGGAGCTGTTTTTT. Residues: CASSLGWPIYTGELFF.